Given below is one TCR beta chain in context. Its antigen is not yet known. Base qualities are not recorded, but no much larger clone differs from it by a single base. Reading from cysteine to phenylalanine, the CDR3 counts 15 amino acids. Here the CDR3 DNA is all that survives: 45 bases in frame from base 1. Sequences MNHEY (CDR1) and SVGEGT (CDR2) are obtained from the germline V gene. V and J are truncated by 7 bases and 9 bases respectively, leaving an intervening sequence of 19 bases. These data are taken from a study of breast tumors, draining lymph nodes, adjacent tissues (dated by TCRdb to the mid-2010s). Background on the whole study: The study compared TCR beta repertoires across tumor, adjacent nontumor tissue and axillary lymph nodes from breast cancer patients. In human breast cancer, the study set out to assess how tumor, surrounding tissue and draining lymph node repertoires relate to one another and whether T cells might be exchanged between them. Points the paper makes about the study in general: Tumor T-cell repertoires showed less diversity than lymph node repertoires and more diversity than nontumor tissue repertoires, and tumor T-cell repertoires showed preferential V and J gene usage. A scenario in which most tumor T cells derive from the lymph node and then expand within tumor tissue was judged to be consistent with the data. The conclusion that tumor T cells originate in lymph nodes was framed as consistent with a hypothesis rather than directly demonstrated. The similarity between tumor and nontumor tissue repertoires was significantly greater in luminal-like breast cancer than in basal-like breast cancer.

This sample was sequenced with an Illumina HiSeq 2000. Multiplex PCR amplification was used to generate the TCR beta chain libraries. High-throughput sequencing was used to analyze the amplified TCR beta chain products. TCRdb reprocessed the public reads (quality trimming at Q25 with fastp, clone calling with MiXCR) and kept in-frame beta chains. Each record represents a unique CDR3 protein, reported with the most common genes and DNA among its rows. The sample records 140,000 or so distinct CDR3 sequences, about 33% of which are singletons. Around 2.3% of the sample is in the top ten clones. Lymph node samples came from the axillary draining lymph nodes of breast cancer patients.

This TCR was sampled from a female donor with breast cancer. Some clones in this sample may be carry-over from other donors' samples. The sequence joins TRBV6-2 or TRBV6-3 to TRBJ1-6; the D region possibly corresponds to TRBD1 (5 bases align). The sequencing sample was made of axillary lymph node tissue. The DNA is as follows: TGTGCCAGCATACTCGGTGGGGGGGGTGTTTCACCCCTCCACTTT. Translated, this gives CASILGGGGVSPLHF.